Listed here is a single T cell receptor (beta chain). No antigen is known for it. This sample is part of a study of PD-L1 blockade in urothelial cancer. At the level of the study: Patients commenced atezolizumab in 2014, and it was given at 1,200 mg intravenously every 3 weeks. At 3 weeks (second dose) and 6 weeks after starting treatment, blood was analyzed.

Findings and limits, study-wide: Below-median pretreatment blood TCR clonality was a predictor of better survival.

The cohort comprised individuals with locally advanced or metastatic urothelial carcinoma. The assay was immunoSEQ multiplex PCR, and TCRdb's table has in-frame clones only and misses some. The data contain roughly 45,000 clones, roughly 91% of them singletons. The CDR3 loop spans 15 amino acids. V lost 1 base to trimming and J lost 11 bases; unmatched junction nucleotides: 11. Per germline, CDR1 MGHRA and CDR2 YSYEKL. This sequence was found in a woman in her sixties with urothelial cancer. The chain employs TRBV4-1 and TRBJ2-3; TRBD2 matches 8 bases. Sample: PBMCs, taken around atezolizumab (anti-PD-L1) treatment. This CDR3 reads CASSQAEGGGREQYF. CDR3 coding DNA: TGCGCCAGCAGCCAAGCGGAAGGCGGGGGGAGGGAGCAGTATTTT.